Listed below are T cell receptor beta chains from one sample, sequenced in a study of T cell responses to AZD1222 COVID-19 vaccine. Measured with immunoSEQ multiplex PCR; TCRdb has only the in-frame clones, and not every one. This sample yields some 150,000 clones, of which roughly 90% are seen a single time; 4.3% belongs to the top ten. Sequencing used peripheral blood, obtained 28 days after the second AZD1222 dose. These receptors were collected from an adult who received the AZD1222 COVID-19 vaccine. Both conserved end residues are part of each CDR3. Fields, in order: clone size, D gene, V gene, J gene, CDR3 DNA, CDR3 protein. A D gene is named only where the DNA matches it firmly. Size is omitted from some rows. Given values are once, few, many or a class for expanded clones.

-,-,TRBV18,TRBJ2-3,TGTGCCAGCTCACCACTGGGCGAACGGAGCACAGATACGCAGTATTTT,CASSPLGERSTDTQYF
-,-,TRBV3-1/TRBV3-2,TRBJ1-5,TGTGCCAGCCGGTGCAGGGCGGTAGGTCAGCCCCAGCATTTT,CASRCRAVGQPQHF
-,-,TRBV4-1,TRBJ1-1,TGCGCCAGCAGCCAGGACCTATGGACCCCGATGAACACTGAAGCTTTCTTT,CASSQDLWTPMNTEAFF
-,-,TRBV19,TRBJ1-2,TGTGCCAGTAGTTCGGGGGGCCTAGGGTATGGCTACACCTTC,CASSSGGLGYGYTF
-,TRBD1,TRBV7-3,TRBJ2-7,TGTGCCAGCAGCGCGAGGGGGCGGGACGAGCAGTACTTC,CASSARGRDEQYF
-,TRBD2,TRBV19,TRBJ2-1,TGTGCCAGTAGTGTGACTAGCGGGGACTACAATGAGCAGTTCTTC,CASSVTSGDYNEQFF
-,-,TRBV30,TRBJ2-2,TGTGCCTCCCCTTCTGGGGGGTCCTCTTTGAACACCGGGGAGCTGTTTTTT,CASPSGGSSLNTGELFF
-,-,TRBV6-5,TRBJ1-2,TGTGCCAGCAGCCCGCCGGGGGTCGATTATGGCTACACCTTC,CASSPPGVDYGYTF
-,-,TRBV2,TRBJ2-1,TGTGCCAGCAGCACTAGTCTGTTATTCTTC,CASSTSLLFF
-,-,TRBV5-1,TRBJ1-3,TGCGCCAGCAGCTTGGTTGGTTCTGGAAACACCATATATTTT,CASSLVGSGNTIYF
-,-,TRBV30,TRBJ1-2,TGTGCCTGGAGTGTAACGGGCCCGGGCTACACCTTC,CAWSVTGPGYTF
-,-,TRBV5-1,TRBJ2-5,TGCGCCAGCAGCCCGGCGGAGAGGTCTGAGACCCAGTACTTC,CASSPAERSETQYF
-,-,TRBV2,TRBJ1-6,TGTGCCAGCGACAGGACCCAGGGAAGTTCGCCCCTCCACTTT,CASDRTQGSSPLHF
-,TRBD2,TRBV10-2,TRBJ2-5,TGCGCCAGCGGGCCTAGCGGGGGGGCCTTAGAGACCCAGTACTTC,CASGPSGGALETQYF
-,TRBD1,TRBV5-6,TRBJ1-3,TGTGCCAGCAGTCCTGGACAGGGGGACACCATATATTTT,CASSPGQGDTIYF
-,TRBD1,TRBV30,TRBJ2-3,TGTGCCTGGAGCTCCGACAGGGGGTATCAGTATTTT,CAWSSDRGYQYF
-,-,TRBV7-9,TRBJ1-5,TGTGCCAGCAGCTCAGGACAGCCCAATCAGCCCCAGCATTTT,CASSSGQPNQPQHF
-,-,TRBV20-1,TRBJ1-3,TGCAGTAAAAGGGTCGGAAACACCATATATTTT,CSKRVGNTIYF
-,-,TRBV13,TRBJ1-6,TGTGCCAGCAGCTTAGGCGTCCCGAATTCACCCCTCCACTTT,CASSLGVPNSPLHF
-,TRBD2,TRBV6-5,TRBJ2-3,TGTGCCACCTTGCGGGGGATGGGGGATACGCAGTATTTT,CATLRGMGDTQYF
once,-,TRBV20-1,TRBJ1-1,TGCAGTGCTTGGGTTTACCCTGAAGCTTTCTTT,CSAWVYPEAFF
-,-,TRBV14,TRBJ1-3,TGTGCCAGCAGCCATGTGGGGGGCGTTGTCAACACCATATATTTT,CASSHVGGVVNTIYF
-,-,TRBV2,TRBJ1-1,TGTGCCAGCAGTGAAGCGCGAGTTGAAGCTTTCTTT,CASSEARVEAFF
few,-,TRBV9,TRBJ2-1,TGTGCCAGCAGCGGGCAGCGGGACACCTACAATGAGCAGTTCTTC,CASSGQRDTYNEQFF
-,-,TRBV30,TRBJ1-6,TGTGCCTGGAGTGATCTCGACAGGACGGCTTCACCCCTCCACTTT,CAWSDLDRTASPLHF
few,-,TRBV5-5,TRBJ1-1,TGTGCCAGCAGCTTTGGACCTTTTAACACTGAAGCTTTCTTT,CASSFGPFNTEAFF
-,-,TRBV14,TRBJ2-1,TGTGCCAGCAGCCAAGAAAGGAATGAGCAGTTCTTC,CASSQERNEQFF
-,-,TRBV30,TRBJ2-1,TGTGCCTGGAGTAGGTCTCCGGTGGGCAATGAGCAGTTCTTC,CAWSRSPVGNEQFF
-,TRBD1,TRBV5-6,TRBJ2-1,TGTGCCAGCAGCTTCACAGGGGTCGTCTACAATGAGCAGTTCTTC,CASSFTGVVYNEQFF
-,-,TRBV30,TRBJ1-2,TGTGCCTGGAGTGTACAAACAGGGAAAGGCTACACCTTC,CAWSVQTGKGYTF
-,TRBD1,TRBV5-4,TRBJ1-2,TGTGCCAGCACCTATGGAGGGGGCGAGGGTCGGGGCTACACCTTC,CASTYGGGEGRGYTF
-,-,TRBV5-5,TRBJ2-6,TGTGCCAGCAGCTTGAGCTCCGCATTCTCTGACTCTGGGGCCAACGTCCTGACTTTC,CASSLSSAFSDSGANVLTF
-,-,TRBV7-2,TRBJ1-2,TGTGCCAGCAGCTTACTCGGGTCGGACATCTATGGCTACACCTTC,CASSLLGSDIYGYTF
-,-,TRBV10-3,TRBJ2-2,TGTGCCATCAGATTACAGGCGAACACCGGGGAGCTGTTTTTT,CAIRLQANTGELFF
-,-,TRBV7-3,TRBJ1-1,TGTGCCAGCAGCCAGACAGCTTCGAACACTGAAGCTTTCTTT,CASSQTASNTEAFF
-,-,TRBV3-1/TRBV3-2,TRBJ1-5,TGTGCCAGCAGCCAAGGAGGGGATGTGAGGCCCCAGCATTTT,CASSQGGDVRPQHF
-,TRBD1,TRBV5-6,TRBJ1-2,TGTGCCAGCAGCTTGGGACAGGGGGCCTATGGCTACACCTTC,CASSLGQGAYGYTF
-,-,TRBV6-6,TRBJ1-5,TGTGCCAGCACGGGGCAGGGAGGTCAGCCCCAGCATTTT,CASTGQGGQPQHF
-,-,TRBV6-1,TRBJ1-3,TGTGCCAGCAGTGACGGACAGCAGTACACCATATATTTT,CASSDGQQYTIYF
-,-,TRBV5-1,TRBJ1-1,TGCGCCAGCAGCTTCGGACCTGAAGCTTTCTTT,CASSFGPEAFF
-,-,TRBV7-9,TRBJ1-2,TGTGCCAGCAGCCGGGGGGGCTCAACAAACTATGGCTACACCTTC,CASSRGGSTNYGYTF
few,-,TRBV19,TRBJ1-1,TGTGCCAGTAGGGCGGGGTTGGAGAACACTGAAGCTTTCTTT,CASRAGLENTEAFF
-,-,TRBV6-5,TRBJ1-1,TGTGCCAGCAGTTACTCGTTCGGACACATGAACACTGAAGCTTTCTTT,CASSYSFGHMNTEAFF
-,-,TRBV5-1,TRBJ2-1,TGCGCCAGCAGCTCGGGTGGGGGGTTCTCCTACAATGAGCAGTTCTTC,CASSSGGGFSYNEQFF
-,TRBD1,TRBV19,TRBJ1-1,TGTGCCAGTAGTATCCCGACAGGGTCGGTCACTGAAGCTTTCTTT,CASSIPTGSVTEAFF
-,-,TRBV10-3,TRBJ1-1,TGTGCCATCAGTGAGGAACTCGGGGGCACTGAAGCTTTCTTT,CAISEELGGTEAFF
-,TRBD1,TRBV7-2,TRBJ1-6,TGTGCCAGCAGCTCCCAAGGGGGCCCCTATAATTCACCCCTCCACTTT,CASSSQGGPYNSPLHF
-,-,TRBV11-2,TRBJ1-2,TGTGCCAGCAGCTTAGGAGAGGACCCCATGTCAGGCTATGGCTACACCTTC,CASSLGEDPMSGYGYTF
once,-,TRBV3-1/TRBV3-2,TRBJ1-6,TGTGCCAGCAGCCAAGTAGGTGGGGGGGGAAATTCACCCCTCCACTTT,CASSQVGGGGNSPLHF
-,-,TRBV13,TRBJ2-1,TGTGCCAGCAGCTTAGGGCGCAGAGACGAGCAGTTCTTC,CASSLGRRDEQFF
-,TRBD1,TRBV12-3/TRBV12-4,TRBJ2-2,TGTGCCCTAAGCCAGGGGGCCCCCGGGGAGCTGTTTTTT,CALSQGAPGELFF
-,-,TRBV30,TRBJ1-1,TGTGCCTGGAGTGTAGGGTGGACTGAAGCTTTCTTT,CAWSVGWTEAFF
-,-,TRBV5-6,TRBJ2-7,TGTGCCAGCAGCTTGGTCCCGTACGAGCAGTACTTC,CASSLVPYEQYF
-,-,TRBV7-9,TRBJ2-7,TGTGCCAGCAGCCGGGCTAAGGGCACCTACGAGCAGTACTTC,CASSRAKGTYEQYF
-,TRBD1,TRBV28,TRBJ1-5,TGTGCCAGCAGAAATGGTCCGGGACAGGGAAAAGGTCAGCCCCAGCATTTT,CASRNGPGQGKGQPQHF
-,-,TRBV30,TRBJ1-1,TGTGCCTGGAGTGGCTTCGCCCGAGGGGGCACTGAAGCTTTCTTT,CAWSGFARGGTEAFF
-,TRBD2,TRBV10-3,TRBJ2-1,TGTGCCATCAGATATAGCGGGGGGGCTGTCTATGAGCAGTTCTTC,CAIRYSGGAVYEQFF
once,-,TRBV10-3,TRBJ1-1,TGTGCCATCAGCCCGACTACAGGGTACGGGGACACTGAAGCTTTCTTT,CAISPTTGYGDTEAFF